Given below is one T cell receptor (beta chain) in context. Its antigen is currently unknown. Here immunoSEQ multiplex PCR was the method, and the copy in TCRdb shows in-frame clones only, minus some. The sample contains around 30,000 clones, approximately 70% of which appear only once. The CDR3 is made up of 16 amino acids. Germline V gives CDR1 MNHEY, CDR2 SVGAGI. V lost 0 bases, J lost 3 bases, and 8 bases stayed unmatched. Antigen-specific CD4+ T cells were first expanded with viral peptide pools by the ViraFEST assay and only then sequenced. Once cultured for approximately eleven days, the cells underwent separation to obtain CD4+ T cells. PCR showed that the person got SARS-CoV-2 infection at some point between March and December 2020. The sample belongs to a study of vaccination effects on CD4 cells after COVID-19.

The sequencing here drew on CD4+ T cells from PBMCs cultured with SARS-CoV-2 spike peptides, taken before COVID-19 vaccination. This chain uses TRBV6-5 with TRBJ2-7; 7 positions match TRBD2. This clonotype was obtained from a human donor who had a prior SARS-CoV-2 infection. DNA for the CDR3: TGTGCCAGCAGTTACTCGCCGGCTAGCGGTTACTACGAGCAGTACTTC. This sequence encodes CASSYSPASGYYEQYF.